This TCR beta chain was observed in a study of beta chain features in type 1 diabetes. Whole-study context: The study examined about 110,000,000 sorted cells across all samples. Broader study findings: Moderately but significantly shorter TCRB CDR3s were found in Type 1 diabetes patients in all four CD4+ subsets.

V lost 2 bases and J lost 5; bases outside the gene matches: 6. The CDR3 loop spans 15 amino acids. Germline lookup yields CDR1 MGHDK and CDR2 SYGVNS. As regards this clone: Its target is not known.

Every isolated RNA sample was fully reverse transcribed, so sequencing captured expressed TCRB transcripts. Clones were sequenced by immunoSEQ multiplex PCR, and TCRdb holds only the in-frame ones, with some missing. The repertoire holds around 400,000 clones, over 12% seen once, with under 0.02% in the top ten. The rearrangement uses TRBV25-1 and TRBJ2-7, with 10 bases that match TRBD2. The source is a young woman in good health. The sequenced material came from naive CD4+ T cells from blood. CDR3 sequence reads: CASSEVLAGDHEQYF. CDR3 coding DNA: TGTGCCAGCAGTGAAGTGCTAGCGGGAGATCACGAGCAGTACTTC.